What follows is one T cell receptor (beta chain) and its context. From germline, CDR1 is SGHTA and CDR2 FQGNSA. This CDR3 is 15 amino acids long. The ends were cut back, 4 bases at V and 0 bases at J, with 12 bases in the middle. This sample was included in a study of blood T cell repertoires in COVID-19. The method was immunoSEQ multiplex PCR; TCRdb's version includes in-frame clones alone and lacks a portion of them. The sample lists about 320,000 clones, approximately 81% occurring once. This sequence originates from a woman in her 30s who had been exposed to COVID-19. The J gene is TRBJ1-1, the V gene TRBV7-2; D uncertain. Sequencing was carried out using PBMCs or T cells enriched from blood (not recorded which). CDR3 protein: CASSSQNTMNTEAFF. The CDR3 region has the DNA TGTGCCAGCAGCTCACAGAACACCATGAACACTGAAGCTTTCTTT. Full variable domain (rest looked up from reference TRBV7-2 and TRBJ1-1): GAGVSQSPSNKVTEKGKDVELRCDPISGHTALYWYRQSLGQGLEFLIYFQGNSAPDKSGLPSDRFSAERTGGSVSTLTIQRTQQEDSAVYLCASSSQNTMNTEAFFGQGTRLTVV.